This T cell receptor beta chain was found in a study of cytomegalovirus exposure and HLA in healthy donors. The PCR used 60 Vbeta and 13 Jbeta primers. In the study's own analysis: Later analysis identified tens of millions of unique TCR beta chains, approximately 10 million shared. The protocol was immunoSEQ multiplex PCR, while the TCRdb copy is restricted to in-frame clones and leaves out a portion. The D gene and trimming were derived from the DNA, and the V and J assignments and clone size from that table. Of approximately 120,000 clones listed, approximately 84% are singletons. Healthy bone marrow donors made up the donor group. Germline V gene data show CDR1 as SGHTA and CDR2 as FQGNSA. The V gene lost 2 bases and the J gene lost 4 bases, with 8 bases spanning the gap. The CDR3 extends over 13 amino acids.

The receptor's source is a man between 18 and 35 years old in good health and CMV-seropositive. This chain connects TRBV7-2 to TRBJ1-2; no clear D gene. Sequenced sample: PBMCs. As DNA, the CDR3 is TGTGCCAGCAGCTTATCGACGGGCTATGGCTACACCTTC. Amino acid sequence: CASSLSTGYGYTF.